This is a list of T cell receptor beta chains from one sample in a study of T cell responses to AZD1222 COVID-19 vaccine. Sequencing used immunoSEQ multiplex PCR; TCRdb keeps in-frame clones, though not all of them. Here the sample spans approximately 120,000 clones, 75% to 90% being singletons. This specimen was peripheral blood, taken on day 0 of AZD1222 vaccination. Every receptor here comes from an adult in good health. The CDR3 runs from the conserved cysteine through the conserved F or W. D genes are given only for firm matches. Not all rows give a size; the values are once, few, many and, for expanded clones, a class.

v_call: TRBV19
d_call: TRBD2
j_call: TRBJ2-3
clone_size: NA
cdr3_aa: CASSIGRGGKSTDTQYF
cdr3_nt: TGTGCCAGTAGTATAGGCCGCGGGGGAAAAAGCACAGATACGCAGTATTTT

v_call: TRBV28
d_call: NA
j_call: TRBJ1-5
clone_size: large
cdr3_aa: CASTPQNSWQPQHF
cdr3_nt: TGTGCCAGCACCCCCCAAAATTCTTGGCAGCCCCAGCATTTT

v_call: TRBV7-3
d_call: TRBD2
j_call: TRBJ2-3
clone_size: NA
cdr3_aa: CASSLNPAGGTDTQYF
cdr3_nt: TGTGCCAGCAGCTTAAACCCAGCGGGGGGCACAGATACGCAGTATTTT

v_call: TRBV29-1
d_call: NA
j_call: TRBJ2-1
clone_size: NA
cdr3_aa: CSVETPLPSSYNEQFF
cdr3_nt: TGCAGCGTTGAGACCCCCCTACCCAGCTCCTACAATGAGCAGTTCTTC

v_call: TRBV30
d_call: NA
j_call: TRBJ2-7
clone_size: NA
cdr3_aa: CAWSRDRAYEQYF
cdr3_nt: TGTGCCTGGAGCCGGGACCGAGCCTACGAGCAGTACTTC

v_call: TRBV29-1
d_call: NA
j_call: TRBJ1-1
clone_size: NA
cdr3_aa: CSVGMSGENTEAFF
cdr3_nt: TGCAGCGTTGGAATGTCAGGGGAGAACACTGAAGCTTTCTTT

v_call: TRBV5-8
d_call: NA
j_call: TRBJ2-3
clone_size: NA
cdr3_aa: CASSLKSDTQYF
cdr3_nt: TGTGCCAGCAGCTTGAAGTCAGATACGCAGTATTTT

v_call: TRBV9
d_call: TRBD1
j_call: TRBJ1-6
clone_size: NA
cdr3_aa: CASSGPGQGYSPLHF
cdr3_nt: TGTGCCAGCAGCGGCCCGGGACAGGGGTATTCACCCCTCCACTTT

v_call: TRBV4-1
d_call: NA
j_call: TRBJ2-2
clone_size: NA
cdr3_aa: CASSPHSVNTGELFF
cdr3_nt: TGCGCCAGCAGTCCCCACTCAGTGAACACCGGGGAGCTGTTTTTT

v_call: TRBV10-3
d_call: TRBD1
j_call: TRBJ1-2
clone_size: NA
cdr3_aa: CAISESTQGGYGYTF
cdr3_nt: TGTGCCATCAGTGAGTCGACTCAGGGGGGCTATGGCTACACCTTC

v_call: TRBV20-1
d_call: TRBD2
j_call: TRBJ2-1
clone_size: NA
cdr3_aa: CSASRAGGDNEQFF
cdr3_nt: TGCAGTGCTAGTCGAGCGGGAGGAGACAATGAGCAGTTCTTC

v_call: TRBV23-1
d_call: NA
j_call: TRBJ1-1
clone_size: once
cdr3_aa: CASSQSTKGPLNTEAFF
cdr3_nt: TGCGCCAGCAGTCAATCGACGAAAGGACCGCTGAACACTGAAGCTTTCTTT

v_call: TRBV14
d_call: NA
j_call: TRBJ2-7
clone_size: NA
cdr3_aa: CASSQSLDYEQYF
cdr3_nt: TGTGCCAGCAGCCAATCGCTGGACTACGAGCAGTACTTC

v_call: TRBV10-3
d_call: NA
j_call: TRBJ1-1
clone_size: NA
cdr3_aa: CAIRLGGKNTEAFF
cdr3_nt: TGTGCCATCAGGCTTGGGGGGAAGAACACTGAAGCTTTCTTT

v_call: TRBV3-1/TRBV3-2
d_call: NA
j_call: TRBJ2-3
clone_size: NA
cdr3_aa: CASSQGWDGTDTQYF
cdr3_nt: TGTGCCAGCAGCCAAGGCTGGGACGGCACAGATACGCAGTATTTT

v_call: TRBV30
d_call: NA
j_call: TRBJ2-5
clone_size: NA
cdr3_aa: CAWRLRGADSKTQYF
cdr3_nt: TGTGCCTGGAGGCTAAGGGGGGCAGATTCCAAGACCCAGTACTTC

v_call: TRBV7-2
d_call: TRBD1
j_call: TRBJ1-1
clone_size: medium-sized
cdr3_aa: CASSSNGQGTEAFF
cdr3_nt: TGTGCCAGCAGCTCCAACGGACAGGGGACTGAAGCTTTCTTT

v_call: TRBV5-6
d_call: NA
j_call: TRBJ2-3
clone_size: NA
cdr3_aa: CASSPGHLTGTQYF
cdr3_nt: TGTGCCAGCAGCCCGGGACATTTGACGGGTACGCAGTATTTT

v_call: TRBV30
d_call: NA
j_call: TRBJ1-1
clone_size: NA
cdr3_aa: CAWSVMSGDEAFF
cdr3_nt: TGTGCCTGGAGTGTAATGTCCGGGGATGAAGCTTTCTTT

v_call: TRBV5-4
d_call: NA
j_call: TRBJ1-3
clone_size: NA
cdr3_aa: CASSLIGDSGNTIYF
cdr3_nt: TGTGCCAGCAGCTTGATAGGGGACTCTGGAAACACCATATATTTT

v_call: TRBV7-9
d_call: NA
j_call: TRBJ2-1
clone_size: NA
cdr3_aa: CASSPPKISSVNEQFF
cdr3_nt: TGTGCCAGCAGCCCACCCAAAATTAGCTCGGTCAATGAGCAGTTCTTC

v_call: TRBV3-1/TRBV3-2
d_call: NA
j_call: TRBJ2-3
clone_size: once
cdr3_aa: CASSQINLGAGNAGTDTQYF
cdr3_nt: TGTGCCAGCAGCCAAATAAACTTAGGCGCGGGGAACGCTGGCACAGATACGCAGTATTTT

v_call: TRBV7-9
d_call: NA
j_call: TRBJ1-1
clone_size: NA
cdr3_aa: CASSLALYGLNTEAFF
cdr3_nt: TGTGCCAGCAGCTTAGCGTTGTACGGATTGAACACTGAAGCTTTCTTT

v_call: TRBV19
d_call: NA
j_call: TRBJ1-5
clone_size: NA
cdr3_aa: CASSIASNQPQHF
cdr3_nt: TGTGCCAGTAGTATAGCCAGCAATCAGCCCCAGCATTTT

v_call: TRBV7-2
d_call: NA
j_call: TRBJ2-7
clone_size: NA
cdr3_aa: CASSLVMTDSYEQYF
cdr3_nt: TGTGCCAGCAGCTTGGTGATGACAGATTCCTACGAGCAGTACTTC

v_call: TRBV19
d_call: TRBD1
j_call: TRBJ1-1
clone_size: NA
cdr3_aa: CASTTTGGGTEAFF
cdr3_nt: TGTGCCAGTACTACGACAGGGGGAGGGACTGAAGCTTTCTTT

v_call: TRBV6-5
d_call: NA
j_call: TRBJ1-2
clone_size: NA
cdr3_aa: CASSYRLDSNYGYTF
cdr3_nt: TGTGCCAGCAGTTATAGACTGGACTCTAACTATGGCTACACCTTC

v_call: TRBV7-6
d_call: NA
j_call: TRBJ1-1
clone_size: NA
cdr3_aa: CASSLDFVNTEAFF
cdr3_nt: TGTGCCAGCAGCTTAGATTTCGTGAACACTGAAGCTTTCTTT

v_call: TRBV6-5
d_call: TRBD2
j_call: TRBJ2-3
clone_size: NA
cdr3_aa: CASSLSGGSADTQYF
cdr3_nt: TGTGCCAGCAGCCTTTCTGGCGGGAGCGCAGATACGCAGTATTTT

v_call: TRBV4-2
d_call: NA
j_call: TRBJ1-6
clone_size: NA
cdr3_aa: CASSQTGTAPSPLHF
cdr3_nt: TGTGCCAGCAGCCAAACCGGGACCGCGCCCTCACCCCTCCACTTT

v_call: TRBV5-6
d_call: NA
j_call: TRBJ1-1
clone_size: once
cdr3_aa: CASSLVTNANTEAFF
cdr3_nt: TGTGCCAGCAGCTTGGTCACGAATGCTAACACTGAAGCTTTCTTT

v_call: TRBV4-1
d_call: TRBD2
j_call: TRBJ2-2
clone_size: few
cdr3_aa: CASSYYPGTSGNTGELFF
cdr3_nt: TGCGCCAGCAGCTATTATCCCGGGACTAGCGGAAACACCGGGGAGCTGTTTTTT

v_call: TRBV15
d_call: NA
j_call: TRBJ1-5
clone_size: once
cdr3_aa: CATSRDRTLGAPQHF
cdr3_nt: TGTGCCACCAGCAGAGATCGGACCCTCGGAGCGCCCCAGCATTTT

v_call: TRBV5-1
d_call: TRBD1
j_call: TRBJ1-2
clone_size: NA
cdr3_aa: CASWDRANYGYTF
cdr3_nt: TGCGCCAGCTGGGACAGGGCTAACTATGGCTACACCTTC

v_call: TRBV11-2
d_call: NA
j_call: TRBJ2-3
clone_size: once
cdr3_aa: CASNQGGVTDTQYF
cdr3_nt: TGTGCCAGCAACCAGGGGGGGGTGACAGATACGCAGTATTTT

v_call: TRBV5-1
d_call: NA
j_call: TRBJ2-7
clone_size: NA
cdr3_aa: CASSFHPGTLYEQYF
cdr3_nt: TGCGCCAGCAGCTTTCATCCCGGGACTCTATACGAGCAGTACTTC

v_call: TRBV29-1
d_call: NA
j_call: TRBJ2-7
clone_size: NA
cdr3_aa: CSRWEWTYEQYF
cdr3_nt: TGCAGTAGGTGGGAGTGGACCTACGAGCAGTACTTC

v_call: TRBV29-1
d_call: NA
j_call: TRBJ1-5
clone_size: NA
cdr3_aa: CSVELQGVKHF
cdr3_nt: TGCAGCGTTGAATTACAGGGTGTAAAGCATTTT

v_call: TRBV2
d_call: NA
j_call: TRBJ2-3
clone_size: NA
cdr3_aa: CASSFEDVRVTDTQYF
cdr3_nt: TGTGCCAGCAGTTTCGAGGATGTCAGGGTCACAGATACGCAGTATTTT

v_call: TRBV5-6
d_call: NA
j_call: TRBJ2-7
clone_size: NA
cdr3_aa: CASSSRAYEQYF
cdr3_nt: TGTGCCAGCAGTAGTAGGGCCTACGAGCAGTACTTC

v_call: TRBV27
d_call: NA
j_call: TRBJ2-5
clone_size: NA
cdr3_aa: CASREQETQYF
cdr3_nt: TGTGCCAGCAGGGAGCAAGAGACCCAGTACTTC

v_call: TRBV30
d_call: NA
j_call: TRBJ1-4
clone_size: NA
cdr3_aa: CAWSFGITNEKLFF
cdr3_nt: TGTGCCTGGAGCTTTGGGATAACTAATGAAAAACTGTTTTTT

v_call: TRBV19
d_call: NA
j_call: TRBJ1-4
clone_size: NA
cdr3_aa: CASSIEAGEKLFF
cdr3_nt: TGTGCCAGTAGTATAGAAGCGGGAGAAAAACTGTTTTTT